This T cell receptor (beta chain) was documented in a study of cytomegalovirus exposure and HLA in healthy donors (dated by TCRdb to the late 2010s). Turning to the overall study: An earlier analysis of several hundred of the donors reported about 300 Gb of sequence data and about 120 million unique TCR beta sequences obtained from 180 million or so T cells. Roughly 320 gigabases of sequencing data and 70 million to 100 million unique TCR sequences made up an early release that covered some 640 HLA-typed donors. Of the 300 to 500 genotyped donors, 65% to 90% were placed in the genetic ancestry cluster associated with self-reported Caucasian donors. The study was designed to test whether signatures of past pathogen exposure could be identified by cataloging public T cell receptors. The T cell repertoires of 666 subjects were profiled by immunosequencing and related to cytomegalovirus serostatus. Besides the first cohort of 550 to 750 subjects, a separate validation cohort made up of 120 different subjects was used. High-throughput TCR immunosequencing, statistical association of individual TCRs with disease status, and machine learning were combined to predict cytomegalovirus infection status. A later analysis re-analyzed previously published TCR beta repertoires from about 730 donors and added high-resolution HLA genotyping to study TCR occurrence patterns. Rather than using new phenotypic data, the later analysis identified candidate immune exposures from TCR beta sequences and from how often those sequences occurred across donors. An earlier analysis of some 600 of the donors applied high-throughput TCR beta sequencing to assess whether each TCR beta V gene segment acted as functional or pseudogenic. Donor age, sex, ethnicity and CMV serostatus were compiled alongside the repertoire data. In a later genetic analysis, genome-wide SNP genotypes for about 60% of the 666 donors were used, and that subset was treated as a discovery cohort. Every discovery cohort repertoire had been produced on one sequencing platform. HLA typing included class I and class II loci at four-digit resolution. Typing coverage differed by locus: A, B, C, DRB1 and DQB1 were typed in about 629-640 donors, DQA1 in 500 to 550, DPA1 in some 610, and DPB1 in 472. Four or five DR-DQ haplotypes were treated as single units for association and clustering because of strong linkage in the cohort. Across 398 genotyped donors of the cohort, an average of approximately 240,000 unique TCR beta nucleotide sequences per donor were sequenced, and roughly 17% of those sequences were non-productive.

This clone is characterized as medium-sized (0.01 to 0.1%). The antigen it recognizes is unknown. The sample holds no much larger clone one base away, and base qualities are not on file. Library preparation employed the immunoSEQ multiplex PCR assay. The multiplex PCR relied on a mix of 60 forward primers for TCR Vbeta segments and 13 reverse primers for TCR Jbeta segments. The CDR3 region of rearranged TCR beta genes was amplified from genomic DNA by a multiplex PCR assay. The Illumina HiSeq System was used to sequence the amplified TCR beta libraries as 87-base-pair reads. In the paper's pipeline: In a later analysis, approximately 74 million unique TCR beta chains were counted across the roughly 670 repertoires, and around 10 million of these chains were shared by at least two donors. Raw reads were error-corrected and collapsed into unique sequences with a nearest-neighbor algorithm that merged closely related sequences to remove PCR and sequencing errors. CDR3 sequences were aligned to IMGT reference sequences to assign V, D and J gene segments. Each retained sequence needed at least a six-nucleotide match to both a V gene segment and a J gene segment. A rearrangement was called productive if the CDR3 had no stop codons and remained in frame with V and J, and every other rearrangement was called non-productive. CDR3 was defined by IMGT convention, running from the second conserved V-encoded cysteine to the conserved J-encoded phenylalanine. In an earlier analysis of more than 550 of the donors, sequences lacking an unambiguous match to a single V gene segment were excluded. In an earlier analysis of around 590 of the donors, a V segment was called functional when productive rearrangements were above 56.7%, and segregating when the standard deviation between donors exceeded 5%. A statistical classification framework was developed to diagnose cytomegalovirus status using the catalog of TCR beta chain sequences. In a later analysis, TCR nucleotide sequences were compared against IMGT/GENE-DB human TR gene sequences so that V and J genes could be assigned. A later analysis assigned CDR3 sequences and most-parsimonious VDJ recombination scenarios with the TCRdist pipeline. A later analysis defined each TCR beta chain by its CDR3 amino acid sequence plus V-gene family, and excluded reads lacking a unique V-gene family. As a way to deal with suspected cross-contamination and a sequencing artifact, a later analysis dropped 500 to 700 nucleotide sequences that were highly shared and had low generation probability. For each public chain, a later analysis derived a clonal expansion index from normalized ranks of inferred template counts within each repertoire. In a later analysis, generation probabilities were computed with a VDJ recombination model fitted to out-of-frame rearrangements, and the resulting probabilities were checked against IGoR. Hypergeometric tests were used in a later analysis to score TCR-TCR, TCR-HLA and TCR-CMV co-occurrence, with a repertoire-size bias correction applied to the TCR pairs. False discovery rates were estimated in a later analysis by permuting HLA or CMV assignments 20 times. A later analysis grouped co-occurring TCRs with DBSCAN, adding TCRdist sequence similarity when clustering within HLA-allele-positive subsets. Co-occurrence clustering excluded repertoires with fewer than 30,000 or more than 120,000 public chains, plus five with anomalous nucleotide sharing. TCRdb holds this immuneACCESS table with in-frame rearrangements only. Some clones are missing; in checked studies, unresolved V genes explain under half, and the rest has no known cause. D and trimming were read from the DNA, whereas the V and J calls and clone size are those reported in that table. This sample comprises 150,000 to 200,000 clones, over 75% of them detected only once. Together, the top ten hold approximately 2.1% of the sample.

Taken from the germline V gene, the CDR1 and CDR2 loops are SGDLS and YYNGEE. V and J lose 1 base and 8 bases, and a span of 16 bases separates them. The CDR3, cysteine through phenylalanine, is 15 amino acids long. The sequence is cut down to CDR3 DNA, 45 bases in frame from base 1. The cohort was made up of 650 to 700 healthy bone marrow donors. At the time of sampling, every cohort member was nominally healthy, though immune exposures that went unrecorded were likely present. The donor tested CMV seronegative and was one of the 352 seronegative cohort members. A peripheral blood sample was collected from each donor, and TCR beta sequencing was performed on peripheral blood mononuclear cells. The Qiagen DNeasy Blood Extraction Kit was used to extract genomic DNA from the blood cell samples. Broader findings and caveats from the paper: V-gene and J-gene trimming of TCR beta chains was associated with a missense DCLRE1C variant in a later genetic analysis, and the association was replicated in an independent cohort. Sequencing depth was assumed to be roughly uniform across donors in the presence/absence analyses, though that assumption may not hold. According to a later analysis, most CMV-associated TCR beta chains appeared to be HLA-restricted, and the HLA associations seemed to be driven largely by CMV exposure. A group of highly shared sequence variants was considered likely to be a technical artifact of the sequencing pipeline. Several of the top co-occurrence clusters appeared to be linked to parvovirus B19, influenza, CMV and Epstein-Barr virus, according to a later analysis. In a later analysis, HLA-associated TCR beta chains showed more clonal expansion and lower generation probabilities than non-associated chains that were equally common. In both the original and validation cohorts, the classifier was reported to diagnose cytomegalovirus status with high specificity and sensitivity. In an earlier analysis of about 600 of the donors, most TCR beta V segments appeared in productive rearrangements about 87% or about 30% of the time, broadly matching IMGT annotations. Linkage disequilibrium might explain the correlated functional status among segregating V segments, but an unknown experimental factor could not be ruled out. A further reported finding was that TCR beta sequences accurately predicted the HLA-A and HLA-B alleles for most subjects in the first cohort. A few of the identified cytomegalovirus-associated TCR beta chains were confirmed in vitro to be specific for cytomegalovirus antigens. It was suggested by the authors that the approach could potentially be generalized to other disease states and immunological phenotypes. The earlier analysis of around 600 of the donors excluded roughly 17 rarely observed V segments, including chromosome 9 orphons, because counts were too low. When HLA alleles, especially DR and DQ, strongly co-occurred, attributing TCR associations to individual alleles was difficult. In this cohort, only TCR beta chains were sequenced, and detectable features were limited by the absence of alpha or paired-chain data. Across donors, most TCR sequences were observed very rarely, whereas some public TCRs were present in many individuals. In a later analysis, TCR association rates were found to vary across HLA loci, with the most associated TCRs seen for DRB1 alleles and the fewest for HLA-C alleles. Because HLA typing was unavailable for some donors at each locus, only the typed subset was used in association tests. A later analysis associated 15,000 to 20,000 TCR beta sequences with specific HLA alleles at a false discovery rate of 0.05. The only immune exposure information available for the cohort was CMV serostatus. The 87-base-pair reads could not distinguish some IMGT-functional V segments, including TRBV6-2 and TRBV6-3, so those segments were excluded. The study listed 150 to 200 TCR beta chains as associated with cytomegalovirus. According to a later genetic analysis, donors in an Asian-associated ancestry cluster had fewer N-insertions in productive TCRs than the approximately 670-donor mean.

This sequence was found in a woman aged 18-29 years in good health and CMV-seronegative. The sequenced sample consisted of PBMCs. This receptor chain uses TRBV9 and TRBJ2-1; perhaps TRBD2 is the D gene, with 5 bases matching. The CDR3 amino acid sequence is: CASSVFPEGVDEQFF. The bases read TGTGCCAGCAGCGTATTCCCCGAGGGTGTGGATGAGCAGTTCTTC.